A selection of T cell receptor beta chains follows, all from one sample in a study of T cell changes during pregnancy in multiple sclerosis. Sequenced by immunoSEQ multiplex PCR; TCRdb stores in-frame clones only, minus some. This sample carries some 41,000 clones, about 90% of them seen once, and the ten largest clones take approximately 11%. The sample in question was CD8+ T cells from peripheral blood mononuclear cells, obtained in the first trimester of pregnancy. These receptors all stem from a female donor with multiple sclerosis, enrolled in a pregnancy study. Both conserved end residues are part of each CDR3. The D gene is left open where the match is weak. For some rows the clone size is stated as once, few or many, or as a class when expanded; others skip it.

V gene	clone size	J gene	D gene	CDR3 protein	CDR3 DNA
TRBV7-6	.	TRBJ2-7	TRBD1	CASSRTGGTDEQYF	TGTGCCAGCAGCCGTACAGGGGGCACCGACGAGCAGTACTTC
TRBV25-1	.	TRBJ2-1	.	CASSESVSSYNEQFF	TGTGCCAGCAGTGAATCCGTCTCTTCCTACAATGAGCAGTTCTTC
TRBV7-8	.	TRBJ2-7	TRBD2	CASSSGRREGSYEQYF	TGTGCCAGCAGCTCGGGACGCCGGGAGGGATCCTACGAGCAGTACTTC
TRBV7-9	.	TRBJ2-1	.	CASSSGLIYNEQFF	TGTGCCAGCAGCTCGGGACTTATCTACAATGAGCAGTTCTTC
TRBV30	.	TRBJ2-2	.	CAWSSISGELFF	TGTGCCTGGTCTTCTATCTCCGGGGAGCTGTTTTTT
TRBV5-1	.	TRBJ2-3	.	CASSVGTWRGDTQYF	TGCGCCAGCAGCGTGGGAACGTGGCGGGGTGATACGCAGTATTTT
TRBV27	.	TRBJ2-1	.	CASSSQAYNEQFF	TGTGCCAGCAGTTCGCAAGCGTACAATGAGCAGTTCTTC
TRBV9	.	TRBJ2-7	TRBD1	CASSVLPGQGNDEQYF	TGTGCCAGCAGCGTTCTCCCGGGACAGGGTAACGACGAGCAGTACTTC
TRBV5-8	.	TRBJ2-7	TRBD2	CASSLAVGGIYEQYF	TGTGCCAGCAGCTTGGCTGTGGGGGGGATATACGAGCAGTACTTC
TRBV14	.	TRBJ2-2	.	CASSQEGEGHNTGELFF	TGTGCCAGCAGCCAAGAAGGGGAGGGACATAACACCGGGGAGCTGTTTTTT
TRBV2	.	TRBJ2-7	.	CASSEVNSYEQYF	TGTGCCAGCAGTGAAGTCAACTCCTACGAGCAGTACTTC
TRBV29-1	.	TRBJ1-2	.	CSVDPTRRGYTF	TGCAGCGTTGATCCGACAAGGCGTGGCTACACCTTC
TRBV28	.	TRBJ1-1	TRBD1	CASSLTGGTEAFF	TGTGCCAGCAGTCTCACAGGGGGAACTGAAGCTTTCTTT
TRBV4-2	.	TRBJ2-1	TRBD2	CASSQDDGGGAGEQFF	TGTGCCAGCAGCCAAGATGATGGCGGGGGGGCGGGTGAGCAGTTCTTC
TRBV7-9	once	TRBJ1-2	.	CASSLDGREFNYGYTF	TGTGCCAGCAGCTTGGATGGCAGGGAATTTAACTATGGCTACACCTTC
TRBV5-1	.	TRBJ2-3	.	CASSLSVLPSTDTQYF	TGCGCCAGCAGCTTGTCAGTTTTGCCTAGCACAGATACGCAGTATTTT
TRBV11-2	.	TRBJ1-1	.	CASSLVPGQTPWTEAFF	TGTGCCAGCAGCTTAGTGCCCGGACAGACCCCGTGGACTGAAGCTTTCTTT
TRBV12-5	.	TRBJ1-6	.	CASGLVISGTPAGSPLHF	TGTGCTAGTGGTTTGGTGATCTCCGGGACGCCAGCGGGTTCACCCCTCCACTTT
TRBV19	.	TRBJ2-1	TRBD1	CASSATGTGHLSEQFF	TGTGCCAGTAGCGCAACCGGGACAGGGCACTTAAGTGAGCAGTTCTTC
TRBV19	.	TRBJ2-6	TRBD1	CASKQGAYSGANVLTF	TGTGCCAGTAAGCAGGGGGCTTACTCTGGGGCCAACGTCCTGACTTTC
TRBV11-3	.	TRBJ2-1	TRBD2	CASSLEGTSGRNEQFF	TGTGCCAGCAGCTTAGAGGGGACTAGCGGGCGCAATGAGCAGTTCTTC
TRBV6-5	.	TRBJ2-7	TRBD1	CASSYGQGADEQYF	TGTGCCAGCAGTTACGGACAGGGGGCGGACGAGCAGTACTTC
TRBV27	.	TRBJ2-1	TRBD2	CASSPTLLAGPYNEQFF	TGTGCCAGCAGCCCAACTCTGCTAGCGGGACCCTACAATGAGCAGTTCTTC
TRBV29-1	.	TRBJ2-2	TRBD1	CSVEGTGDTGELFF	TGCAGCGTTGAGGGGACAGGCGACACCGGGGAGCTGTTTTTT
TRBV6-1	.	TRBJ1-1	TRBD1	CASRIPGQGVTEAFF	TGTGCCAGCAGAATTCCCGGACAGGGGGTTACTGAAGCTTTCTTT
TRBV7-6	.	TRBJ1-5	.	CASTSGRGQPQHF	TGTGCCAGCACCTCAGGGCGAGGCCAGCCCCAGCATTTT
TRBV10-2	.	TRBJ2-1	TRBD2	CASSEPTSGYNEQFF	TGCGCCAGCAGTGAGCCGACTAGCGGATACAATGAGCAGTTCTTC
TRBV6-5	.	TRBJ2-6	.	CASSYNWAGANVLTF	TGTGCCAGCAGTTATAACTGGGCGGGGGCCAACGTCCTGACTTTC
TRBV5-4	.	TRBJ2-7	.	CASSLGQSYEQYF	TGTGCCAGCAGCTTAGGACAGAGCTACGAGCAGTACTTC
TRBV18	.	TRBJ2-2	.	CASSFNRQGGGELFF	TGTGCCAGCTCCTTCAATCGGCAGGGCGGCGGGGAGCTGTTTTTT
TRBV10-3	.	TRBJ2-6	TRBD1	CAISLTGQFSSGANVLTF	TGTGCCATCAGTCTTACGGGACAGTTTTCCTCTGGGGCCAACGTCCTGACTTTC
TRBV6-1	.	TRBJ2-5	.	CASSISWETQYF	TGTGCCAGCAGTATTAGTTGGGAGACCCAGTACTTC
TRBV10-3	.	TRBJ2-1	TRBD2	CAITGTSGGYEQFF	TGTGCCATCACCGGGACTAGCGGGGGGTATGAGCAGTTCTTC
TRBV4-3	.	TRBJ2-2	TRBD1	CASSQDQRRGLYTGELFF	TGCGCCAGCAGCCAAGATCAGCGCAGGGGGCTCTACACCGGGGAGCTGTTTTTT
TRBV6-5	.	TRBJ2-5	TRBD1	CASSYRGTATETQYF	TGTGCCAGCAGTTACAGGGGGACAGCTACAGAGACCCAGTACTTC
TRBV5-1	.	TRBJ1-1	.	CASTRTPGQITGTEAFF	TGCGCCAGCACCCGAACACCGGGACAAATAACGGGGACTGAAGCTTTCTTT
TRBV7-4	.	TRBJ1-1	.	CASSLWWGVNTEAFF	TGTGCCAGCAGCTTATGGTGGGGAGTGAACACTGAAGCTTTCTTT
TRBV7-9	.	TRBJ1-2	.	CASSPPENYGYTF	TGTGCCAGCAGCCCGCCGGAGAACTATGGCTACACCTTC
TRBV6-5	once	TRBJ1-2	TRBD1	CASSYSDRAGSGYTF	TGTGCCAGCAGTTACTCCGACAGGGCGGGTAGCGGCTACACCTTC
TRBV29-1	.	TRBJ1-2	.	CSVEVWGDGDGYTF	TGCAGCGTTGAAGTTTGGGGGGATGGGGATGGCTACACCTTC
TRBV7-8	few	TRBJ2-5	.	CASSSDRLQETQYF	TGTGCCAGCAGCTCCGACAGGCTCCAAGAGACCCAGTACTTC
TRBV19	few	TRBJ1-1	.	CASSTEVGLNTEAFF	TGTGCCAGTAGTACGGAGGTAGGACTGAACACTGAAGCTTTCTTT
TRBV7-9	.	TRBJ1-5	.	CASSSPGNQPQHF	TGTGCCAGCAGCTCCCCGGGAAATCAGCCCCAGCATTTT
TRBV6-1	.	TRBJ2-1	.	CASSEVWTDYNEQFF	TGTGCCAGCAGTGAAGTTTGGACAGACTACAATGAGCAGTTCTTC
TRBV2	.	TRBJ2-7	.	CANKGMRYEQYF	TGTGCCAACAAGGGGATGAGATACGAGCAGTACTTC
TRBV30	.	TRBJ1-5	.	CAWNQGSGNQPQHF	TGTGCCTGGAACCAGGGGAGTGGGAATCAGCCCCAGCATTTT
TRBV19	.	TRBJ2-7	.	CASSMGTSSYEQYF	TGTGCCAGTAGTATGGGCACGAGCTCCTACGAGCAGTACTTC